The 8 T cell receptor beta chains given below trace back to one sample, sequenced in a study of vaccination and CD4 T cells after COVID-19 (dated by TCRdb to between 2021 and 2024). Library method: PCR. TCRdb shows the sequencer as Illumina iSeq 100. TCR sequencing of DNA from cultured CD4+ T cells used the Oncomine TCR Beta short-read assay at the Johns Hopkins FTIC core. TCRdb's own reprocessing of the public reads used fastp at Q25 and MiXCR and kept productive beta chains. Every CDR3 protein is listed once, alongside the most common genes and DNA of its rows. The sample contains about 14,000 distinct CDR3 sequences, 50% to 65% of them found a single time. More than 9% of the sample comes from the top ten. No antigens are known for them. Per the publication, the treatment or condition label means: approximately 10-day PBMC culture with coronavirus spike peptide pools or control peptides (ViraFEST assay).

Sequences were derived from CD4+ T cells from blood, cultured in vitro, sampled before SARS-CoV-2 vaccination. The receptors here all came from a human donor who had recovered from COVID-19.

This rearrangement joins TRBV6-5 to TRBJ2-7; no reliable D call. There are 16 residues in the CDR3. V was clipped by 2 bases and J by 3 bases, with 17 bases between them. Germline V gene lookup returns CDR1 MNHEY and CDR2 SVGAGI. For the CDR3, the DNA is TGTGCCAGCAGTTACAAGCGTCGGTACCTCCTCTACGAGCAGTACTTC. This translates into CASSYKRRYLLYEQYF.

This chain joins TRBV19 and TRBJ2-5, with 8 nucleotides matching TRBD2. V shed 6 bases and J 5 bases; nucleotides not matched to a gene: 8. The CDR3 covers 14 residues. In germline, CDR1 is LNHDA, CDR2 SQIVND (reference sequence). The CDR3 region is CASSIGGAAETQYF. For the CDR3, the DNA is TGTGCCAGTAGCATCGGGGGGGCAGCGGAGACCCAGTACTTC.

The V call is TRBV6-1, the J call TRBJ2-2; D ambiguous. Germline CDR1 and CDR2: MNHNS and SASEGT. The V gene lost 10 bases and the J gene lost 2 bases, with 17 bases spanning the gap. The CDR3 sequence is 15 residues long. This chain's CDR3 is CATIAGSSNTGELFF. The CDR3, as DNA: TGTGCCACCATTGCCGGGTCTTCAAACACCGGGGAGCTGTTTTTT.

This clonotype was seen only a few times. The chain couples TRBV11-3 to TRBJ2-5; D remains unclear. V was pared by 0 bases and J by 4 bases, with 3 bases between. The germline CDR1 and CDR2 sequences are SGHNT and YENEEA. The CDR3 runs to 12 residues. CDR3 sequence: CASSLDSETQYF. CDR3 sequence (DNA): TGTGCCAGCAGCTTAGATTCAGAGACCCAGTACTTC.

This rearrangement joins TRBV23-1 to TRBJ1-3, with unresolved D. TRBV23-1 is marked as an open reading frame, function uncertain. The CDR3 contains 17 residues. Trimming shortened V by 1 base and J by 0 bases, and 13 bases separated the two germline ends. The CDR3 DNA is TGCGCCAGCAGTCAATTAGGGTCAGCCGTCTCTGGAAACACCATATATTTT. Translation: CASSQLGSAVSGNTIYF.

V gene TRBV28 combines with J gene TRBJ1-1; D is unresolved. The CDR3 runs 13 residues. Trimming removed 3 bases at V and 6 bases at J, with 11 bases between. Per germline, CDR1 MDHEN and CDR2 SYDVKM. The CDR3 DNA is TGTGCCAGCAGTTTGAGCCCGCCAGCTGAAGCTTTCTTT. It specifies CASSLSPPAEAFF.

This clonotype came up a few times. This sequence joins TRBV5-5 and TRBJ2-7, with unresolved D. This CDR3 region has 8 residues. The germline V gene has CDR1 SGHKS and CDR2 YYEKEE (reference sequence). Trimming shortened V by 10 bases and J by 5 bases, and 4 bases separated the two germline ends. In DNA, the CDR3 is TGTGCCGGCAACGAGCAGTACTTC. It encodes CAGNEQYF.

This clonotype showed up just a few times. The chain joins TRBV6-2 or TRBV6-3 to TRBJ2-5; 11 bases fit TRBD1. The CDR3 is 16 residues long. Germline-derived CDR1 and CDR2 are MNHEY and SVGEGT. Trimming cost V 5 bases and J 2 bases; bases outside gene matches: 7. The CDR3 DNA reads TGTGCCAGCAGTCCTCGGGACAGGGGGGTACAAGAGACCCAGTACTTC. This encodes CASSPRDRGVQETQYF.